These 25 T cell receptor beta chains came from one sample sequenced in a study of beta chain features in type 1 diabetes. General study points: All four CD4+ subsets from Type 1 diabetes patients carried moderately but significantly shorter TCRB CDR3s.

Expressed TCRB transcripts were sequenced after all isolated RNA was converted to cDNA. Data came from immunoSEQ multiplex PCR; TCRdb stores just in-frame clones and leaves some out. The sample consists of 240,000 or so clones, about a fifth of them appearing once. These receptors are not linked to any known antigen. Sequenced sample: naive CD4+ T cells from blood. The source of these receptors is a woman aged 40 to 50 with type 1 diabetes.

V is TRBV5-1 and J is TRBJ1-1, with D hard to call. The V end lost 0 bases, the J end lost 1 base, and 4 bases lay between the germline ends. The germline gives CDR1 SGHRS, CDR2 YFSETQ. The CDR3 is made up of 13 amino acids. The CDR3 DNA reads TGCGCCAGCAGCTTGGGAGAGAACACTGAAGCTTTCTTT. The encoded protein is CASSLGENTEAFF.

The chain is built from TRBV15 and TRBJ2-1, with 10 nucleotides matching TRBD2. The CDR3 contains 15 residues. In germline, CDR1 is LNHNV, CDR2 YYDKDF (reference sequence). V was pared by 5 bases and J by 7 bases, with 8 bases of the junction left unmatched. The CDR3 nucleotides are TGTGCCACCAGCCAGGCTAGCGGGAGTGGGAATGAGCAGTTCTTC. This codes for CATSQASGSGNEQFF.

This clone was counted only a few times. The CDR3 is CATSRDQRGPLVFHEQYF. The CDR3, as DNA: TGTGCCACCAGCAGAGATCAGCGGGGGCCCCTAGTCTTTCACGAGCAGTACTTC. The gene calls are TRBV15 and TRBJ2-7, with 8 nucleotides matching TRBD2. CDR3 length: 18 residues. The J segment lost 5 bases and the V segment lost 0 bases, leaving 15 bases of the junction unmatched. Germline assignment: CDR1 LNHNV and CDR2 YYDKDF (reference sequence).

The V and J genes are TRBV19 and TRBJ1-5, with 7 bases lining up with TRBD1. This CDR3 has 16 residues. Germline-derived CDR1 and CDR2 are LNHDA and SQIVND (reference sequence). With V trimmed by 2 bases and J by 0 bases, 4 bases remained unmatched. The CDR3 nucleotides are TGTGCCAGTAGTATATCGGGACAGTATAGCAATCAGCCCCAGCATTTT. Encoded protein: CASSISGQYSNQPQHF.

The chain has TRBV10-3 and TRBJ2-7, with TRBD1 matching over 8 bases. With 4 bases clipped from V and 2 bases from J, the junction kept 7 bases outside the gene matches. Germline values: CDR1 ENHRY, CDR2 SYGVKD. The CDR3 loop spans 15 amino acids. In DNA, the CDR3 is TGTGCCATCAGTGGAGGACAGGGAGTACCCTACGAGCAGTACTTC. Translating it yields CAISGGQGVPYEQYF.

This clone was picked up a small number of times. The chain is built from TRBV9 and TRBJ1-1; tentative D call: TRBD1 (5 bases). Trimming took off 0 bases at V and 5 bases at J, with 11 bases between the two ends. This CDR3 has 14 residues. CDR1 and CDR2 (germline): SGDLS, YYNGEE. This CDR3 is CASSVGLTGTEAFF. In nucleotides, the CDR3 is TGTGCCAGCAGCGTAGGGCTTACAGGTACTGAAGCTTTCTTT.

This clone was seen a handful of times. V is TRBV9 and J is TRBJ2-1; possible D gene TRBD2, 6 bases. CDR1 is SGDLS and CDR2 is YYNGEE in the germline V gene. This CDR3 has 15 amino acids. Trimming took 3 bases from V and 5 from J, leaving 15 bases between them. This CDR3 is CASSGPLLANNEQFF. CDR3 nucleotides: TGTGCCAGCAGCGGCCCCCTACTAGCAAACAATGAGCAGTTCTTC.

There are a few counts of this clone. The same CDR3 can be traced to other DNA sequences in this sample. The chain uses TRBV18 and TRBJ1-1; D not certain. Trimming left V 2 bases short and J 1 base short, with 5 bases between. There are 13 residues in the CDR3. Germline CDR1 is KGHSH and CDR2 is LQKENI. The CDR3 region has the DNA TGTGCCAGCTCACCAGGGCAGAACACTGAAGCTTTCTTT. Its protein is CASSPGQNTEAFF.

The CDR3 DNA follows: TGTGCCAGCAGCCCCCCGTGGGGCTCCGCCAGTAGAGCCGGGGAGCTGTTTTTT. This gives the protein CASSPPWGSASRAGELFF. This chain uses TRBV5-4 with TRBJ2-2; a weak D match, TRBD1 (5 bases). There are 18 residues in the CDR3. V was pared by 4 bases and J by 6 bases, with 25 bases between. Germline V gene sequence: CDR1 SGHNT, CDR2 YYREEE (reference sequence).

A few counts support this clone. This chain's CDR3 is CASSPDAVTDTQYF. The CDR3 nucleotides read TGTGCCAGCAGTCCCGACGCGGTCACAGATACGCAGTATTTT. The chain recombines TRBV28 with TRBJ2-3, with D hard to call. Germline lookup yields CDR1 MDHEN and CDR2 SYDVKM. The CDR3 totals 14 residues. Trimming stripped 5 bases from V and 2 bases from J, with 11 bases between.

CDR3 sequence reads: CASSREPEDPLHF. The CDR3 DNA sequence: TGTGCCAGCAGCCGCGAGCCTGAGGATCCCCTCCACTTT. V is TRBV4-2 and J is TRBJ1-6; D is ambiguous. CDR3 size: 13 residues. Trimming pared 4 bases from V and 13 bases from J, leaving 14 bases between. Germline V gene data show CDR1 as LGHNA and CDR2 as YNFKEQ.

The chain couples TRBV2 to TRBJ2-1, with TRBD1 as a possible D gene (6 bases). V dropped 6 bases and J dropped 3 bases, with 15 bases sitting between them. The CDR3 runs to 15 residues. Germline V gene lookup returns CDR1 SNHLY and CDR2 FYNNEI. The CDR3, as DNA: TGTGCCAGCAGAGCAGGGTCAGGGGTCTACAATGAGCAGTTCTTC. It is translated as CASRAGSGVYNEQFF.

This clone was detected only a few times. The gene calls are TRBV9 and TRBJ1-6; unclear D gene. Germline values: CDR1 SGDLS, CDR2 YYNGEE. This CDR3 region has 13 residues. The V end was cut by 0 bases, the J end by 8 bases, with 6 bases between. The CDR3 here is CASSVGEDSPLHF. The CDR3 DNA reads as TGTGCCAGCAGCGTAGGAGAGGATTCACCCCTCCACTTT.

This clone was picked up a small number of times. The gene calls are TRBV9 and TRBJ2-3; the match to TRBD1 covers 8 bases. Trimming cost V 4 bases and J 4 bases; bases outside gene matches: 8. The CDR3 sequence is 15 residues long. Germline loops: CDR1 SGDLS, CDR2 YYNGEE. CDR3 nucleotide sequence: TGTGCCAGCAGCCCTCCAGGGGGCCTCCCAGATACGCAGTATTTT. Protein product: CASSPPGGLPDTQYF.

This clone was recorded a few times. This sequence joins TRBV30 and TRBJ1-4, with D perhaps TRBD1 (5 bases). Germline V gives CDR1 GTSNPN, CDR2 SVGIG (reference sequence). V dropped 4 bases and J dropped 4 bases, with 13 bases sitting between them. This CDR3 comprises 14 residues. CDR3: CAWTAGRVNEKLFF. In nucleotides, the CDR3 is TGTGCCTGGACCGCTGGCAGGGTTAATGAAAAACTGTTTTTT.

This clone occurred a few times. V gene TRBV6-5 combines with J gene TRBJ2-3, with unresolved D. Germline V gene data show CDR1 as MNHEY and CDR2 as SVGAGI. V shed 2 bases and J shed 5 bases, with 11 bases lying between them. CDR3 size: 14 residues. The CDR3 DNA reads TGTGCCAGCAGTTACAGACAATCGGTAGATACGCAGTATTTT. Translation: CASSYRQSVDTQYF.

This clone has only a few counts. This chain joins TRBV2 and TRBJ1-6; TRBD1 matches 7 bases. The junction had 2 bases not matched to a gene; V was cut back by 4 bases and J by 8 bases. The CDR3 is made up of 13 amino acids. Looked up from germline, CDR1 is SNHLY and CDR2 is FYNNEI. The CDR3 here is CASSGQGDSPLHF. CDR3 in DNA: TGTGCCAGCAGTGGACAGGGTGATTCACCCCTCCACTTT.

This clone showed up just a few times. The chain uses TRBV2 and TRBJ1-1, with TRBD1 matching over 7 bases. V gave up 8 bases and J gave up 1 base; unmatched junction bases: 10. The CDR3 runs to 15 residues. CDR1 is SNHLY, CDR2 FYNNEI, per germline. Here the CDR3 DNA reads TGTGCCAGCGATGGCAGGGGGAGGTCGAACACTGAAGCTTTCTTT. It specifies CASDGRGRSNTEAFF.

The chain links TRBV7-2 to TRBJ1-5, with D perhaps matching TRBD1 (6 bases). The CDR3 covers 15 residues. Germline V gene lookup returns CDR1 SGHTA and CDR2 FQGNSA. Between the trimmed V and J ends, which lost 4 bases and 0 bases, there was a span of 10 bases. The CDR3 DNA sequence: TGTGCCAGCAGCTGGCGGACAGATAGCAATCAGCCCCAGCATTTT. As protein: CASSWRTDSNQPQHF.

V is TRBV29-1 and J is TRBJ1-2; D unresolved. The CDR3 runs to 13 residues. With 1 base removed from V and 4 bases from J, the gap between germline ends came to 10 bases. Germline V CDR1 and CDR2: SQVTM, ANQGSEA. CDR3 region: CSVEGPASYGYTF. The CDR3 bases are TGCAGCGTTGAAGGCCCAGCGAGCTATGGCTACACCTTC.

This clone was picked up a small number of times. V usage is TRBV14 and J usage is TRBJ1-6, with D hard to call. Germline CDR1 is SGHDN and CDR2 is FVKESK. V was cut by 1 base and J by 10 bases, with 17 bases left in between. The CDR3 loop spans 16 amino acids. CDR3 DNA: TGTGCCAGCAGCCAAGCCCCCTATGTGGGAGGGTCACCCCTCCACTTT. Translated: CASSQAPYVGGSPLHF.

The chain joins TRBV30 to TRBJ2-1, with 8 bases fitting TRBD2. The germline CDR1 and CDR2 sequences are GTSNPN and SVGIG (reference sequence). J lost 6 bases, V lost 5 bases, and 3 bases had no gene match. The CDR3 sequence is 12 residues long. This CDR3 reads CAWSSGSNEQFF. CDR3 sequence (DNA): TGTGCCTGGTCCAGCGGGAGCAATGAGCAGTTCTTC.

Written as DNA, the CDR3 is TGTGCCAGCAGCTTCCGGGACAGCAGTCCCTACGGCTACACCTTC. Translated, it gives CASSFRDSSPYGYTF. The chain employs TRBV5-6 and TRBJ1-2, with 7 positions matching TRBD1. The V gene end was trimmed by 2 bases and the J gene end by 8 bases; junction bases not matched to a gene: 12. The CDR3 is made up of 15 amino acids. Germline CDR1 is SGHDT and CDR2 is YYEEEE.

This rearrangement joins TRBV6-6 to TRBJ1-2; the D is unclear. CDR1 and CDR2 from the germline V gene are MNHNY and SVGAGI (reference sequence). The CDR3 covers 10 residues. V lost 5 bases to trimming and J lost 10 bases, with 8 bases between them. CDR3 in amino acids: CASSAADYTF. The CDR3 DNA sequence: TGTGCCAGCAGTGCGGCGGACTACACCTTC.

The rearrangement joins TRBV7-8 to TRBJ2-3, with 7 bases aligning to TRBD1. The V gene's germline CDR1 is SGHVS and CDR2 FQNEAQ. The ends lost 3 bases at V and 12 bases at J; junction bases unmatched: 6. The CDR3 spans 12 residues. CDR3 region: CASSFDRDSQYF. The CDR3 DNA reads TGTGCCAGCAGCTTTGACCGGGACAGTCAGTATTTT.